This is a list of T cell receptor beta chains from one sample in a study of shared clonotypes between healthy human individuals. The assay was immunoSEQ multiplex PCR, and TCRdb's table has in-frame clones only and misses some. The profile shows some 580,000 clones, 98% of them singletons. The sequenced sample consisted of naive CD8+ T cells sorted from blood. These TCRs come from a man aged 25-45 years in good health. Both conserved end residues are part of each CDR3. Fields, in order: clone size, V gene, D gene, J gene, CDR3 protein, CDR3 DNA. D genes are given only for firm matches. Where a row states a size, it is once, few, many or the class of an expanded clone; other rows omit it.

-,TRBV5-5,-,TRBJ2-1,CASSLGNEQFF,TGTGCCAGCAGCTTGGGCAATGAGCAGTTCTTC
-,TRBV5-4,TRBD1,TRBJ2-1,CASSFSSDRPYNEQFF,TGTGCCAGCAGCTTTTCATCGGACAGGCCCTACAATGAGCAGTTCTTC
-,TRBV2,-,TRBJ2-1,CASMVGPYNEQFF,TGTGCCAGCATGGTGGGGCCCTACAATGAGCAGTTCTTC
-,TRBV5-8,-,TRBJ2-1,CASSLALASYNEQFF,TGTGCCAGCAGCTTGGCACTAGCCTCCTACAATGAGCAGTTCTTC
-,TRBV7-9,TRBD2,TRBJ2-1,CASSLGPLAGDNEQFF,TGTGCCAGCAGCTTAGGTCCGCTAGCGGGAGATAATGAGCAGTTCTTC
-,TRBV18,-,TRBJ1-1,CASSPLGTEAFF,TGTGCCAGCTCACCACTGGGGACTGAAGCTTTCTTT
-,TRBV7-6,-,TRBJ2-3,CASSLEGGAGSDTQYF,TGTGCCAGCAGCTTAGAGGGCGGGGCTGGCTCAGATACGCAGTATTTT
-,TRBV2,TRBD1,TRBJ1-5,CASRDSGPMPQHF,TGTGCCAGCCGGGACAGTGGCCCAATGCCCCAGCATTTT
once,TRBV23-1,-,TRBJ1-2,CASSQHFVFYGYTF,TGCGCCAGCAGTCAGCATTTTGTCTTCTATGGCTACACCTTC
-,TRBV5-1,-,TRBJ1-5,CASSLHPQGDQPQHF,TGCGCCAGCAGCTTGCACCCACAGGGAGACCAGCCCCAGCATTTT
-,TRBV29-1,-,TRBJ2-1,CSVDSIGTHYNEQFF,TGCAGCGTTGATTCGATAGGGACTCATTACAATGAGCAGTTCTTC
-,TRBV6-6,-,TRBJ2-7,CASSPDTSRYEQYF,TGTGCCAGCTCGCCGGACACGTCTCGATACGAGCAGTACTTC
few,TRBV28,-,TRBJ1-5,CATQTGLTNQPQHF,TGTGCCACACAAACAGGACTAACCAATCAGCCCCAGCATTTT
-,TRBV29-1,-,TRBJ1-2,CSHSEGYGYTF,TGCAGCCATTCCGAGGGCTATGGCTACACCTTC
-,TRBV27,-,TRBJ2-7,CASSERQPYEQYF,TGTGCCAGCAGTGAGCGGCAACCCTACGAGCAGTACTTC
-,TRBV2,TRBD1,TRBJ2-7,CASRLEPGQGSYEQYF,TGTGCCAGCAGGTTAGAACCGGGACAGGGATCTTACGAGCAGTACTTC
-,TRBV7-6,-,TRBJ2-7,CASSLKVHYEQYF,TGTGCCAGCAGCTTAAAGGTTCACTACGAGCAGTACTTC
-,TRBV6-5,TRBD2,TRBJ2-7,CASSYMTSGPPYEQYF,TGTGCCAGCAGTTATATGACTAGCGGGCCGCCCTACGAGCAGTACTTC
-,TRBV14,-,TRBJ2-1,CASSQDLMRYNEQFF,TGTGCCAGCAGCCAAGATCTAATGCGGTACAATGAGCAGTTCTTC
-,TRBV27,TRBD1,TRBJ2-5,CASSLGDRGRETQYF,TGTGCCAGCAGTTTAGGGGACAGGGGGCGCGAGACCCAGTACTTC
-,TRBV6-1,-,TRBJ1-5,CASRELDGSNQPQHF,TGTGCCAGCAGGGAGTTGGACGGAAGCAATCAGCCCCAGCATTTT
-,TRBV27,TRBD2,TRBJ2-3,CASSIFAGGPTDTQYF,TGTGCCAGCAGCATTTTCGCGGGAGGGCCGACAGATACGCAGTATTTT
-,TRBV7-3,-,TRBJ2-1,CASSSQRDNEQFF,TGTGCCAGCAGCTCGCAACGGGACAATGAGCAGTTCTTC
once,TRBV4-1,-,TRBJ1-5,CASSQEPGQMGNQPQHF,TGCGCCAGCAGCCAAGAACCAGGCCAGATGGGCAATCAGCCCCAGCATTTT
-,TRBV7-9,-,TRBJ2-3,CASSLEDTPDTQYF,TGTGCCAGCAGCTTAGAGGACACTCCAGATACGCAGTATTTT
-,TRBV2,TRBD1,TRBJ1-5,CASTPGQGSNQPQHF,TGTGCCAGCACCCCGGGACAGGGAAGCAATCAGCCCCAGCATTTT
-,TRBV27,-,TRBJ1-2,CASTSSYSDLNYGYTF,TGTGCCAGCACCTCATCCTACAGCGACCTTAACTATGGCTACACCTTC
-,TRBV6-6,TRBD1,TRBJ2-4,CASSYPGQDPKNIQYF,TGTGCCAGCAGTTACCCGGGACAGGATCCCAAAAACATTCAGTACTTC
once,TRBV5-5,-,TRBJ2-7,CASSLEGGLGEQYF,TGTGCCAGCAGCTTGGAGGGCGGGTTGGGAGAGCAGTACTTC
-,TRBV4-1,-,TRBJ2-2,CASSINGELFF,TGCGCCAGCAGCATCAATGGGGAGCTGTTTTTT
-,TRBV5-1,TRBD2,TRBJ2-7,CASSSGLAGGSSYEQYF,TGCGCCAGCAGCTCGGGACTAGCGGGAGGATCCTCCTACGAGCAGTACTTC
-,TRBV7-6,-,TRBJ2-1,CASSLGTGGSYNEQFF,TGTGCCAGCAGCTTAGGGACCGGCGGATCCTACAATGAGCAGTTCTTC
-,TRBV7-9,TRBD1,TRBJ2-1,CASSFRQGLNTIEQFF,TGTGCCAGCAGCTTCCGACAGGGCTTGAATACAATTGAGCAGTTCTTC
-,TRBV30,-,TRBJ2-1,CAWEGGFNEQFF,TGTGCCTGGGAGGGGGGTTTCAATGAGCAGTTCTTC
-,TRBV27,-,TRBJ1-4,CASSSHEKLFF,TGTGCCAGCAGCTCCCATGAAAAACTGTTTTTT
-,TRBV28,TRBD1,TRBJ1-2,CASSLGQGVKFGYTF,TGTGCCAGCAGTTTGGGACAGGGGGTTAAATTTGGCTACACCTTC
-,TRBV6-5,-,TRBJ1-5,CASSTDRGQGQPQHF,TGTGCCAGCAGTACGGACCGCGGGCAGGGCCAGCCCCAGCATTTT
-,TRBV6-1,-,TRBJ2-1,CASKAPSSYNEQFF,TGTGCCAGCAAAGCGCCGAGCTCCTACAATGAGCAGTTCTTC
-,TRBV2,TRBD2,TRBJ2-4,CASSEGLAGEFGKNIQYF,TGTGCCAGCAGTGAGGGACTAGCGGGAGAGTTTGGCAAAAACATTCAGTACTTC
-,TRBV6-5,-,TRBJ1-2,CASSYSLPPGGYTF,TGTGCCAGCAGTTACTCTCTGCCACCGGGGGGCTACACCTTC
-,TRBV7-9,-,TRBJ2-7,CASSPTSGYEQYF,TGTGCCAGCAGCCCCACCAGCGGCTACGAGCAGTACTTC
-,TRBV11-2,-,TRBJ2-1,CASSLGVSYEQFF,TGTGCCAGCAGCTTAGGGGTTTCGTATGAGCAGTTCTTC
-,TRBV4-1,-,TRBJ1-5,CASSQEGQGSNQPQHF,TGCGCCAGCAGCCAAGAAGGGCAGGGCTCCAATCAGCCCCAGCATTTT
once,TRBV13,TRBD1,TRBJ1-2,CASTLDRSYGYTF,TGTGCCAGCACCTTGGACAGGTCGTATGGCTACACCTTC
-,TRBV15,-,TRBJ1-1,CATSRDRGSVNTEAFF,TGTGCCACCAGCAGAGATAGAGGTTCGGTGAACACTGAAGCTTTCTTT
once,TRBV28,-,TRBJ1-5,CASSPELLGNQPQHF,TGTGCCAGCAGCCCGGAATTGTTAGGCAATCAGCCCCAGCATTTT
-,TRBV6-6,TRBD1,TRBJ2-1,CASSIYQTGGNEQFF,TGTGCCAGCAGCATTTATCAGACAGGGGGAAATGAGCAGTTCTTC
-,TRBV10-1,-,TRBJ2-7,CASSESLRPGHEQYF,TGCGCCAGCAGTGAGTCCCTACGACCAGGGCACGAGCAGTACTTC
-,TRBV28,TRBD2,TRBJ2-1,CASSFLAGEGYNEQFF,TGTGCCAGCAGTTTCCTAGCGGGAGAAGGGTACAATGAGCAGTTCTTC
-,TRBV28,TRBD2,TRBJ2-2,CASSLLAGGIGELFF,TGTGCCAGCAGTTTATTGGCGGGAGGGATCGGGGAGCTGTTTTTT
-,TRBV19,-,TRBJ2-7,CATFDGDEQYF,TGTGCCACATTCGATGGCGACGAGCAGTACTTC
-,TRBV7-9,-,TRBJ1-1,CASSLGPRVDTEAFF,TGTGCCAGCAGCTTAGGTCCCAGGGTTGACACTGAAGCTTTCTTT
-,TRBV11-2,TRBD2,TRBJ2-2,CASSLRGAGGPIGELFF,TGTGCCAGCAGCTTAAGGGGTGCGGGAGGGCCAATCGGGGAGCTGTTTTTT
-,TRBV20-1,-,TRBJ2-1,CSARALVVQFF,TGCAGTGCTAGAGCACTAGTGGTGCAGTTCTTC
-,TRBV7-2,-,TRBJ2-1,CASSPPGRRGNEQFF,TGTGCCAGCAGCCCTCCGGGGAGACGGGGGAATGAGCAGTTCTTC
once,TRBV7-8,TRBD1,TRBJ1-5,CASSSDPKQGAGGSNQPQHF,TGTGCCAGCAGCTCCGACCCCAAACAGGGGGCAGGGGGTAGCAATCAGCCCCAGCATTTT
-,TRBV7-9,-,TRBJ2-7,CVTGDSRSYEQYF,TGTGTCACGGGGGACAGTCGCTCCTACGAGCAGTACTTC